This TCR beta chain was captured by sequencing in a study of shared clonotypes between healthy human individuals. Whole-study context: The donor pool was made up of a couple of women and three men aged 18 to 49. Study observations and caveats: Generally, naive subsets (rather than memory subsets) showed larger estimated richness. It was the non-shared clonotypes that had lower generation probabilities than clonotypes shared by all four donors.

The germline V gene has CDR1 SGHTA and CDR2 FQGNSA. The CDR3 has 13 residues. With V trimmed by 5 bases and J by 8 bases, 7 bases remained unmatched. In the case of this clone: Its target is unknown.

TCRdb's table, derived via immunoSEQ multiplex PCR, lists solely in-frame clones and lacks some. The sample records 1.6 million or so clones, approximately 97% being singletons. This sequence joins TRBV7-2 and TRBJ2-7, with 9 bases identical to TRBD1. Sequencing was performed on naive CD4+ T cells sorted from blood. The subset: CD45RA+ positively selected. The receptor's source is a young man in good health. The CDR3 DNA is TGTGCCAGCAGCAAAACGGGACAGGGACAGCAGTACTTC. This translates into CASSKTGQGQQYF.